Listed below are T cell receptor beta chains from one sample, sequenced in a study of T cells in Graves' hyperthyroidism and ophthalmopathy. Each CDR3 protein gets one entry after TCRdb re-called the multiplex PCR reads with MiXCR. The sample lists 500,000 to 800,000 distinct CDR3 sequences; about 14% were seen once. Sequences were obtained from blood. All receptors come from a woman aged 45-65 years with Graves' ophthalmopathy. Both conserved end residues are part of each CDR3. A D gene is named only where the DNA matches it firmly. Size is omitted from some rows. Given values are once, few, many or a class for expanded clones.

>TRBD2|many|TRBJ2-7|TRBV20-1
CSATGLAGRPSYEQYF
TGCAGTGCCACGGGACTAGCGGGTAGACCCTCCTACGAGCAGTACTTC
>-|many|TRBJ2-2|TRBV5-1
CASSLEDRNTGELFF
TGCGCCAGCAGCTTGGAGGACAGGAACACCGGGGAGCTGTTTTTT
>-|many|TRBJ1-5|TRBV30
CAWSVGRGGGNQPQHF
TGTGCCTGGAGTGTGGGCAGGGGCGGTGGCAATCAGCCCCAGCATTTT
>TRBD2|many|TRBJ2-1|TRBV7-2
CASSLEGTSGRFYNEQFF
TGTGCCAGCAGCTTAGAAGGGACTAGCGGGAGGTTCTACAATGAGCAGTTCTTC
>-|few|TRBJ1-2|TRBV28
CASSLSPSDYGYTF
TGTGCCAGCAGTTTAAGTCCCTCAGACTATGGCTACACCTTC
>-|-|TRBJ2-2|TRBV29-1
CSVEEAAGELFF
TGCAGCGTTGAAGAAGCGGCCGGGGAGCTGTTTTTT
>TRBD2|many|TRBJ2-1|TRBV20-1
CSAHSYAGTSGYNEQFF
TGCAGTGCTCACTCCTACGCCGGGACTAGCGGATACAATGAGCAGTTCTTC
>-|-|TRBJ2-7|TRBV28
CASSSGGINEQYF
TGTGCCAGCAGTTCCGGGGGAATCAACGAGCAGTACTTC
>-|-|TRBJ1-4|TRBV7-2
CASSLGGSNEKLFF
TGTGCCAGCAGCCTGGGGGGGTCTAATGAAAAACTGTTTTTT
>-|many|TRBJ1-1|TRBV3-1
CASSHHGTGNTEAFF
TGTGCCAGCAGCCACCACGGGACGGGGAACACTGAAGCTTTCTTT
>TRBD1|-|TRBJ1-5|TRBV12-3/TRBV12-4
CASSTDRADQPQHF
TGTGCCAGCAGCACGGACAGGGCGGATCAGCCCCAGCATTTT
>TRBD2|-|TRBJ2-2|TRBV5-6
CASSLVGGSGELFF
TGTGCCAGCAGCCTGGTCGGGGGGTCCGGGGAGCTGTTTTTT
>-|few|TRBJ2-3|TRBV29-1
CSVELDSPVSTDTQYF
TGCAGCGTTGAGCTGGACAGCCCCGTTAGCACAGATACGCAGTATTTT
>TRBD1|many|TRBJ2-7|TRBV20-1
CSAPRQGANEQYF
TGCAGTGCCCCTAGACAGGGGGCGAACGAGCAGTACTTC
>TRBD2|few|TRBJ2-7|TRBV12-3/TRBV12-4
CASSLVAGVLYEQYF
TGTGCCAGCAGCCTTGTGGCGGGAGTCTTGTACGAGCAGTACTTC
>TRBD2|many|TRBJ2-1|TRBV13
CASSPGLAGGNNEQFF
TGTGCCAGCAGCCCGGGACTAGCGGGAGGGAACAATGAGCAGTTCTTC
>TRBD2|-|TRBJ2-2|TRBV20-1
CSARETSGAGVRELFF
TGCAGTGCTAGAGAAACTAGCGGGGCCGGGGTCCGGGAGCTGTTTTTT
>TRBD2|many|TRBJ2-2|TRBV9
CASTSGTSVSGELFF
TGTGCCAGCACCTCCGGGACTAGTGTATCCGGGGAGCTGTTTTTT
>-|many|TRBJ2-7|TRBV28
CASSLPSGREQYF
TGTGCCAGCAGTTTGCCTAGTGGGCGCGAGCAGTACTTC
>-|-|TRBJ1-4|TRBV27
CASSFVGPNEKLFF
TGTGCCAGCAGTTTTGTCGGCCCTAATGAAAAACTGTTTTTT
>-|many|TRBJ2-7|TRBV12-3/TRBV12-4
CASSLAGGHEQYF
TGTGCCAGCAGTTTAGCGGGGGGTCACGAGCAGTACTTC
>-|few|TRBJ2-2|TRBV7-9
CASSSQGHLTNTGELFF
TGTGCCAGCAGCTCCCAGGGACACCTCACAAACACCGGGGAGCTGTTTTTT
>TRBD1|many|TRBJ2-5|TRBV6-5
CASSYSNRGWETQYF
TGTGCCAGCAGTTACTCGAACAGGGGTTGGGAGACCCAGTACTTC
>-|-|TRBJ1-4|TRBV4-2
CASSQVDGNEKLFF
TGTGCCAGCAGCCAAGTCGACGGTAATGAAAAACTGTTTTTT
>-|many|TRBJ2-1|TRBV5-1
CASSFFGGDNEQFF
TGCGCCAGCAGCTTTTTCGGTGGAGACAATGAGCAGTTCTTC
>-|-|TRBJ2-7|TRBV5-1
CASSPDTTYEQYF
TGCGCCAGCAGCCCTGACACCACCTACGAGCAGTACTTC
>-|many|TRBJ1-2|TRBV18
CASSPVRDRNYGYTF
TGTGCCAGCTCCCCGGTGCGAGACAGGAACTATGGCTACACCTTC
>-|-|TRBJ2-2|TRBV9
CASSVAEGGNTGELFF
TGTGCCAGCAGCGTAGCTGAGGGGGGAAACACCGGGGAGCTGTTTTTT
>TRBD1|many|TRBJ2-2|TRBV5-1
CASSLGQGALGELFF
TGCGCCAGCAGCTTGGGACAGGGGGCGCTTGGGGAGCTGTTTTTT
>-|-|TRBJ2-2|TRBV29-1
CSVVATLAGELFF
TGCAGCGTTGTGGCGACTTTGGCCGGGGAGCTGTTTTTT
>-|-|TRBJ2-1|TRBV7-3
CASSLTGEQYNEQFF
TGTGCCAGCAGCTTAACGGGGGAGCAATACAATGAGCAGTTCTTC
>-|few|TRBJ1-6|TRBV9
CASSVLGSPLHF
TGTGCCAGCAGCGTTCTCGGTTCACCCCTCCACTTT
>-|-|TRBJ2-7|TRBV11-2
CASSFQLYEQYF
TGTGCCAGCAGTTTCCAGCTCTACGAGCAGTACTTC
>TRBD2|many|TRBJ2-1|TRBV7-2
CASRKQSGRPYNEQFF
TGTGCCAGCAGGAAACAGAGCGGGAGACCTTACAATGAGCAGTTCTTC
>TRBD1|many|TRBJ2-7|TRBV12-3/TRBV12-4
CASSFGTGTGVYEQYF
TGTGCCAGCAGTTTCGGAACCGGGACAGGGGTCTACGAGCAGTACTTC
>TRBD1|many|TRBJ2-1|TRBV6-1
CASSPWGQLDNEQFF
TGTGCCAGCAGCCCATGGGGACAGTTGGACAATGAGCAGTTCTTC
>TRBD1|many|TRBJ1-2|TRBV28
CASSLGTGDGYTF
TGTGCCAGCAGTTTGGGAACAGGGGATGGCTACACCTTC
>TRBD2|-|TRBJ2-6|TRBV9
CASSVPGTSGTPRDRGANVLTF
TGTGCCAGCAGCGTACCCGGGACTAGCGGGACCCCCCGAGACAGAGGGGCCAACGTCCTGACTTTC
>-|-|TRBJ2-1|TRBV12-3/TRBV12-4
CASSLVDYNEQFF
TGTGCCAGCAGTTTAGTTGACTACAATGAGCAGTTCTTC
>TRBD1|many|TRBJ1-5|TRBV12-3/TRBV12-4
CASSTDRGQPQHF
TGTGCCAGCAGTACCGACAGGGGTCAGCCCCAGCATTTT
>-|many|TRBJ1-2|TRBV9
CASSGDRILGGYTF
TGTGCCAGCAGCGGAGACAGGATACTGGGTGGCTACACCTTC
>-|few|TRBJ2-1|TRBV9
CASSAGQSQFKNEQFF
TGTGCCAGCAGCGCTGGACAGTCTCAGTTTAAAAATGAGCAGTTCTTC
>TRBD1|many|TRBJ1-6|TRBV7-2
CASSLAPGQGRSPLHF
TGTGCCAGCAGCTTAGCTCCGGGACAGGGGAGGTCACCCCTCCACTTT
>-|-|TRBJ2-5|TRBV4-3
CASSQERWAREYF
TGCGCCAGCAGCCAAGAACGCTGGGCGCGGGAGTACTTC
>TRBD1|-|TRBJ1-1|TRBV12-3/TRBV12-4
CASSVDRVGTEAFF
TGTGCCAGCAGTGTGGACAGGGTAGGCACTGAAGCTTTCTTT
>-|-|TRBJ1-1|TRBV2
CASSESVSNTEAFF
TGTGCCAGCAGTGAATCGGTATCGAACACTGAAGCTTTCTTT
>-|many|TRBJ2-7|TRBV6-2/TRBV6-3
CASSYGGPLSYEQYF
TGTGCCAGCAGTTACGGTGGTCCGTTGTCCTACGAGCAGTACTTC